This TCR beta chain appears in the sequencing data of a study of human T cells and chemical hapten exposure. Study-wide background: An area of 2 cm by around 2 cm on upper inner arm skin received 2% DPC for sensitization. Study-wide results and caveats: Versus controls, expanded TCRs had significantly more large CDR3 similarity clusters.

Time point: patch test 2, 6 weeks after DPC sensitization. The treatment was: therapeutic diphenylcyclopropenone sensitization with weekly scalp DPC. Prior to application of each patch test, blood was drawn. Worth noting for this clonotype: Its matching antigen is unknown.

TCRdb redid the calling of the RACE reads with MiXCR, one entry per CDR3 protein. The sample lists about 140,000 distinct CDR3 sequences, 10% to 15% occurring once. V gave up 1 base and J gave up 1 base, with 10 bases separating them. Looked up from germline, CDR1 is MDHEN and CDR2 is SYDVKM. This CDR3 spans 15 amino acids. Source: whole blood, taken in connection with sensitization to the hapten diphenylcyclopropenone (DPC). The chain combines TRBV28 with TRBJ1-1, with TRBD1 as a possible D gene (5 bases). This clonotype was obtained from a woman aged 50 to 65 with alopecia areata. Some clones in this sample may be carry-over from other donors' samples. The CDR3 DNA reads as TGTGCCAGCAGTTTATTGTCGGGGCCGAACACTGAAGCTTTCTTT. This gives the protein CASSLLSGPNTEAFF.